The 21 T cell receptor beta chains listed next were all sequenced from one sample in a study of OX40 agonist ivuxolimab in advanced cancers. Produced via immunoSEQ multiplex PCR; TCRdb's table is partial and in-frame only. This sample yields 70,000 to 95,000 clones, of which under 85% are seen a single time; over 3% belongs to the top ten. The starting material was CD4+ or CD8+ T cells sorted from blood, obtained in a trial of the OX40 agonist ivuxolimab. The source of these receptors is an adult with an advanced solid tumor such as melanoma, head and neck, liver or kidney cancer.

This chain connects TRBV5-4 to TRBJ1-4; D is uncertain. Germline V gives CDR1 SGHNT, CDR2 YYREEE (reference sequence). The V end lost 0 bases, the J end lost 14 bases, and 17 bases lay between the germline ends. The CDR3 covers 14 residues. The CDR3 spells CASSLGGSGGGLFF. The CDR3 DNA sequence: TGTGCCAGCAGCTTGGGCGGGTCAGGAGGCGGTCTGTTTTTT.

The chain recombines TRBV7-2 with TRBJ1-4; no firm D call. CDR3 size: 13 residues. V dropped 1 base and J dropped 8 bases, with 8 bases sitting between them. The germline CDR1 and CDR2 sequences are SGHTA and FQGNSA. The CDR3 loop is CASSLVMEEKLFF. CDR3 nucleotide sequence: TGTGCCAGCAGCTTAGTAATGGAGGAAAAACTGTTTTTT.

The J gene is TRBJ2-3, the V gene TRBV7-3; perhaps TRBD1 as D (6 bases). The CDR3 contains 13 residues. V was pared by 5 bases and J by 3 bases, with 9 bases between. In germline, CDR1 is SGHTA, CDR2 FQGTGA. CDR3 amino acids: CASSRDITDTQYF. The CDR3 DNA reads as TGTGCCAGCAGCCGGGACATAACAGATACGCAGTATTTT.

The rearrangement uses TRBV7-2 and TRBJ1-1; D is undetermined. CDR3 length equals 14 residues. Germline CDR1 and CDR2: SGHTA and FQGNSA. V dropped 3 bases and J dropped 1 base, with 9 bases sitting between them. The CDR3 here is CASSFYDKNTEAFF. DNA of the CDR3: TGTGCCAGCAGCTTTTACGACAAGAACACTGAAGCTTTCTTT. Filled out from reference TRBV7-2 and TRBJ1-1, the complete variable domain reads GAGVSQSPSNKVTEKGKDVELRCDPISGHTALYWYRQSLGQGLEFLIYFQGNSAPDKSGLPSDRFSAERTGGSVSTLTIQRTQQEDSAVYLCASSFYDKNTEAFFGQGTRLTVV.

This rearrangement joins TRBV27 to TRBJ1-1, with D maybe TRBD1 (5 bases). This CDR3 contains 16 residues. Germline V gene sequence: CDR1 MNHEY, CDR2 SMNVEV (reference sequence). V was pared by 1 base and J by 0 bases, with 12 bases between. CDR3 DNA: TGTGCCAGCAGTTTATACCCGACAGTCATGAACACTGAAGCTTTCTTT. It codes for CASSLYPTVMNTEAFF.

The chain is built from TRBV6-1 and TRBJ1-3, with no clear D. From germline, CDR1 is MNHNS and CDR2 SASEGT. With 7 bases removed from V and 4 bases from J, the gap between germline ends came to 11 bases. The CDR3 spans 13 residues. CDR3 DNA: TGTGCCAGCAAGATATCCCGAGGAAACACCATATATTTT. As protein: CASKISRGNTIYF.

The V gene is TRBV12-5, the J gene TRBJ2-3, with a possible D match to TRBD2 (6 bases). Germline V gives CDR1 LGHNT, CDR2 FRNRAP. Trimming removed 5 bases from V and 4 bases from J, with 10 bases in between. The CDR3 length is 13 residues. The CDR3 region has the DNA TGTGCTAGTGGTCAGGACTATTCAGATACGCAGTATTTT. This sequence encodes CASGQDYSDTQYF.

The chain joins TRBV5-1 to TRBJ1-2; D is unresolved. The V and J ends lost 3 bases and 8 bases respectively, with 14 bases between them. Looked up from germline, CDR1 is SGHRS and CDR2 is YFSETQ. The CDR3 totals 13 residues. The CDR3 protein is CASSSPGGNGYTF. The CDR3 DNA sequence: TGCGCCAGCAGCTCACCGGGAGGAAACGGCTACACCTTC.

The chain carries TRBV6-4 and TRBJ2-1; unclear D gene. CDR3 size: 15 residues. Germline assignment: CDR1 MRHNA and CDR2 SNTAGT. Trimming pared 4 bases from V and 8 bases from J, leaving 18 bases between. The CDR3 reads CASSATDDGFDEQFF. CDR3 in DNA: TGTGCCAGCAGTGCAACGGACGACGGATTCGATGAGCAGTTCTTC.

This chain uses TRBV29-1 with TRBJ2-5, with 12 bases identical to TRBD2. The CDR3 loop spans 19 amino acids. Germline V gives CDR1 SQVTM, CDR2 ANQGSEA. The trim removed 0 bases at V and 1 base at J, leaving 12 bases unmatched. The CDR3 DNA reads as TGCAGCGTTGAAGATGACCCGCTAGCGGGAGGGCTCCCCCAAGAGACCCAGTACTTC. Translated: CSVEDDPLAGGLPQETQYF.

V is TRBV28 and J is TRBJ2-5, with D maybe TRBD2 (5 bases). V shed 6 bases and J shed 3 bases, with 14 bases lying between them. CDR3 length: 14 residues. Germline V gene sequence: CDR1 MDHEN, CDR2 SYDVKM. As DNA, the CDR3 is TGTGCCAGCAGCGTCCGGGGAGTAAAAGAGACCCAGTACTTC. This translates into CASSVRGVKETQYF. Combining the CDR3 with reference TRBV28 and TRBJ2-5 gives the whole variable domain DVKVTQSSRYLVKRTGEKVFLECVQDMDHENMFWYRQDPGLGLRLIYFSYDVKMKEKGDIPEGYSVSREKKERFSLILESASTNQTSMYLCASSVRGVKETQYFGPGTRLLVL.

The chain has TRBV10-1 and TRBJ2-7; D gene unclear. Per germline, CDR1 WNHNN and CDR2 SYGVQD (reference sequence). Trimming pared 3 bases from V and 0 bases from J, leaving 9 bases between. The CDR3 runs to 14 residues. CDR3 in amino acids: CASSDGADSYEQYF. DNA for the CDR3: TGCGCCAGCAGTGATGGTGCGGACTCCTACGAGCAGTACTTC.

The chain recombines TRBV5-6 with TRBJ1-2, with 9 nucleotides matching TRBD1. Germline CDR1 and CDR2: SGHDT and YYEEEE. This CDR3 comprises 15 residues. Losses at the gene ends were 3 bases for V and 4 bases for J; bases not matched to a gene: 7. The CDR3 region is CASSWTGDNLYGYTF. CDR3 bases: TGTGCCAGCAGCTGGACAGGGGATAATCTCTATGGCTACACCTTC.

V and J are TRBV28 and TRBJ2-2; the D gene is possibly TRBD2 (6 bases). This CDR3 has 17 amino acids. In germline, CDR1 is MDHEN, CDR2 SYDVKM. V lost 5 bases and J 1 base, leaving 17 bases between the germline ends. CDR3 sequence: CASSQEPRDWNTGELFF. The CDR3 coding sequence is TGTGCCAGCAGTCAAGAGCCCCGGGACTGGAACACCGGGGAGCTGTTTTTT.

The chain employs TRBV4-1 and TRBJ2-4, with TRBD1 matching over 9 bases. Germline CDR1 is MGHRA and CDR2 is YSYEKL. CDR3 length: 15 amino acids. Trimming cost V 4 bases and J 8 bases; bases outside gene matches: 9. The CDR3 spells CASSRGTGMRDIQYF. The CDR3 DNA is TGCGCCAGCAGCCGTGGGACAGGGATGAGAGACATTCAGTACTTC.

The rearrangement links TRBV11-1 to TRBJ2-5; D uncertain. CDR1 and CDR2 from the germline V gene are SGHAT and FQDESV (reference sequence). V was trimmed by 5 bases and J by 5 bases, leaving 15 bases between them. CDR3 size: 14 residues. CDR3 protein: CASSDQPGPETQYF. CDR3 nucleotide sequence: TGTGCCAGCAGCGATCAACCCGGCCCGGAGACCCAGTACTTC.

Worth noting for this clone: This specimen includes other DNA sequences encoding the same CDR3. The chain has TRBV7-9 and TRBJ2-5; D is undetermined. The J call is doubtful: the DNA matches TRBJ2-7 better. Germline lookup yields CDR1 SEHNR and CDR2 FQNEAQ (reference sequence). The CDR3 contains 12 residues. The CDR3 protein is CASSLGTYEQYF. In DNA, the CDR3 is TGTGCCAGCAGCTTAGGAACCTACGAGCAGTACTTC.

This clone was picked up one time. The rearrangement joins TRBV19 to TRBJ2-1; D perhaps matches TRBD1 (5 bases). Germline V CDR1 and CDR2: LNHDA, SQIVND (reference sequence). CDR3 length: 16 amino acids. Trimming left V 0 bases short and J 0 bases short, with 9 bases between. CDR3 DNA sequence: TGTGCCAGTAGTATAGATTACAGGAGCTCCTACAATGAGCAGTTCTTC. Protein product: CASSIDYRSSYNEQFF.

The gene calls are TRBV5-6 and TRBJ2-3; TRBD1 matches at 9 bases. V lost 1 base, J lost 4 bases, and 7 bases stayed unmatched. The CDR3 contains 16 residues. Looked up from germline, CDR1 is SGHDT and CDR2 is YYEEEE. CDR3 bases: TGTGCCAGCAGCTTGAGGGACAGGGCGAGGGCAGATACGCAGTATTTT. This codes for CASSLRDRARADTQYF.

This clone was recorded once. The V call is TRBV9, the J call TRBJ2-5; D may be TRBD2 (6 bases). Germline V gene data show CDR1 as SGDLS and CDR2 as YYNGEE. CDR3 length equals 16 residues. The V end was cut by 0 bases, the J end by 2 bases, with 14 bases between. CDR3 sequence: CASSVGTSSVQETQYF. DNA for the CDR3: TGTGCCAGCAGCGTAGGGACTTCTAGCGTACAAGAGACCCAGTACTTC. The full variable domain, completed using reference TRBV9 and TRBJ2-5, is DSGVTQTPKHLITATGQRVTLRCSPRSGDLSVYWYQQSLDQGLQFLIQYYNGEERAKGNILERFSAQQFPDLHSELNLSSLELGDSALYFCASSVGTSSVQETQYFGPGTRLLVL.

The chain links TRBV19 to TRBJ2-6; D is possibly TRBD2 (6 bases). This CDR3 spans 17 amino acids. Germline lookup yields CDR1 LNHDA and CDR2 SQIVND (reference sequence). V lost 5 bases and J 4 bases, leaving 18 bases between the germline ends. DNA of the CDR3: TGTGCCAGTAGTCCCCAGGAGGGATGGAAGGGGGCCAACGTCCTGACTTTC. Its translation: CASSPQEGWKGANVLTF.